A single T cell receptor beta chain is shown here with its context. The target antigen is unknown. The PCR made use of 60 Vbeta and 13 Jbeta primers. Using immunoSEQ multiplex PCR, the repertoire was profiled, and TCRdb retains in-frame clones only, with some absent. The sample holds about 190,000 clones, around 87% seen once. This sample was included in a study of cytomegalovirus exposure and HLA in healthy donors. Findings and caveats of the study: The likely origin of a cluster of highly shared sequence variants was a sequencing artifact.

The CDR3 runs 15 residues. V was clipped by 2 bases and J by 2 bases, with 12 bases between them. Germline lookup yields CDR1 SGHNT and CDR2 YYREEE (reference sequence). The sequencing input was PBMCs. The chain joins TRBV5-4 to TRBJ2-3; tentative D call: TRBD1 (5 bases). The TCR comes from a man aged 30 to 45 in good health and CMV-seronegative. CDR3: CASSFRWGDTDTQYF. Here the CDR3 DNA reads TGTGCCAGCAGCTTCCGATGGGGCGACACAGATACGCAGTATTTT.